A single T cell receptor beta chain is shown here with its context. This clonotype was seen at least ten times. Its antigen is currently not known. No base quality values were provided; no much bigger clone lies one nucleotide off. The data originate from a study of T cell repertoires in cytomegalovirus infection (dated by TCRdb to between 2018 and 2020). The study in broad terms: Peptide stimulations targeted recently identified HLA-C-restricted CMV epitopes, whose presentation resists viral immunomodulation, together with well-studied HLA-B-restricted epitopes. Because public TCR beta signatures pointed to carriage of CMV infection together with the matching HLA type, the HLA type of each donor mattered for the analysis. Study-wide findings and limitations: The ex vivo response was dominated by HLA-C-restricted CMV-specific TCR beta clonotypes, which also provided the single most frequent clonotype in two of eight donors. Cumulative frequency of public TCR beta family members discriminated carriers of CMV infection plus the relevant HLA type in this cohort and an independent roughly 330-donor cohort.

Ends trimmed: V by 0 bases, J by 1 base; bases unmatched to a gene: 8. The CDR3, from cysteine to phenylalanine, totals 17 residues. The sequence is cut down to CDR3 DNA, 51 bases in frame from base 1. The germline V gene supplies CDR1 MNHEY and CDR2 SVGAGI. Per the publication, the treatment or condition label means: in vitro stimulation with specific CMV peptide epitopes to enrich CMV-specific T cells. The run used an Illumina HiSeq 1500. TCRdb itself trimmed the public reads at Q25 with fastp, ran MiXCR and retained productive beta chains. Each entry is one CDR3 protein sequence, shown with its most common DNA and genes. The sample contains tens of thousands of distinct CDR3 sequences, roughly a quarter of them found a single time. The leading ten clones occupy about half of the sample.

The sample in question was CD8+ T cells from cultured PBMCs, obtained from culture after CMV antigen stimulation. Rearrangement joined TRBV6-5 to TRBJ2-5, and TRBD1 aligns with 7 junction nucleotides. The TCR was taken from a human donor in good health (CMV status not recorded). Some clones in this sample may be carry-over from other donors' samples. The CDR3: CASSYSRRNRGQETQYF. The nucleotide sequence is TGTGCCAGCAGTTACTCCAGGCGAAACAGGGGCCAAGAGACCCAGTACTTC.